Below are 5 T cell receptor beta chains sequenced from a single sample in a study of T cell repertoires in cytomegalovirus infection. TCRdb independently ran MiXCR on the reads; one entry per CDR3 protein. The profile shows roughly 240,000 distinct CDR3 sequences, around 6.2% of them singletons. The source material was PBMCs. Source of these receptors: a human donor in good health (CMV status not recorded). Some clones in this sample may be carry-over from other donors' samples.

This clonotype was detected many times. The chain has TRBV5-6 and TRBJ1-1, with 8 positions matching TRBD1. The V segment lost 4 bases and the J segment 5 bases; nucleotides outside the gene matches: 10. CDR1 is SGHDT and CDR2 is YYEEEE in the germline V gene. CDR3 size: 15 residues. The CDR3: CASSIQGASETEAFF. In nucleotides, the CDR3 is TGTGCCAGCAGCATTCAGGGGGCCTCGGAGACTGAAGCTTTCTTT.

The genes are TRBV14 and TRBJ2-7; maybe TRBD1 (6 bases). The V end was cut by 3 bases, the J end by 3 bases, with 12 bases between. The CDR3 has 14 residues. Per the germline V gene, CDR1 is SGHDN and CDR2 is FVKESK. As DNA, the CDR3 is TGTGCCAGCAGCCAGGGACATATGTTCTACGAGCAGTACTTC. Amino acid sequence: CASSQGHMFYEQYF.

In this sample, this clonotype turned up many times. This chain links TRBV29-1 with TRBJ1-2; TRBD1 agrees at 9 bases. The V and J ends lost 2 bases and 4 bases, in that order; junction bases with no gene match: 2. There are 13 residues in the CDR3. The germline V gene encodes CDR1 SQVTM and CDR2 ANQGSEA. The CDR3 sequence: CSVETTGGYGYTF. The CDR3, as DNA: TGCAGCGTTGAAACGACAGGGGGCTATGGCTACACCTTC.

This clonotype was recorded at least ten times. The chain couples TRBV7-2 to TRBJ2-1, with 7 bases lining up with TRBD2. Trimming removed 4 bases from V and 10 bases from J; junction bases left unmatched: 16. The CDR3 is 16 residues long. CDR1 SGHTA and CDR2 FQGNSA come from the germline V gene. CDR3 region: CASSSHLRGSTIEQFF. CDR3 DNA sequence: TGTGCCAGCAGCTCCCACCTCCGCGGGAGTACAATCGAGCAGTTCTTC.

The rearrangement links TRBV7-6 to TRBJ1-2; D is perhaps TRBD1 (6 bases). Germline CDR1 reads SGHVS; CDR2 reads FNYEAQ. V lost 1 base and J 3 bases, leaving 12 bases between the germline ends. This CDR3 contains 15 residues. CDR3 protein: CASSLDRVVDYGYTF. The DNA of the CDR3 is TGTGCCAGCAGCTTAGACAGGGTAGTTGACTATGGCTACACCTTC.